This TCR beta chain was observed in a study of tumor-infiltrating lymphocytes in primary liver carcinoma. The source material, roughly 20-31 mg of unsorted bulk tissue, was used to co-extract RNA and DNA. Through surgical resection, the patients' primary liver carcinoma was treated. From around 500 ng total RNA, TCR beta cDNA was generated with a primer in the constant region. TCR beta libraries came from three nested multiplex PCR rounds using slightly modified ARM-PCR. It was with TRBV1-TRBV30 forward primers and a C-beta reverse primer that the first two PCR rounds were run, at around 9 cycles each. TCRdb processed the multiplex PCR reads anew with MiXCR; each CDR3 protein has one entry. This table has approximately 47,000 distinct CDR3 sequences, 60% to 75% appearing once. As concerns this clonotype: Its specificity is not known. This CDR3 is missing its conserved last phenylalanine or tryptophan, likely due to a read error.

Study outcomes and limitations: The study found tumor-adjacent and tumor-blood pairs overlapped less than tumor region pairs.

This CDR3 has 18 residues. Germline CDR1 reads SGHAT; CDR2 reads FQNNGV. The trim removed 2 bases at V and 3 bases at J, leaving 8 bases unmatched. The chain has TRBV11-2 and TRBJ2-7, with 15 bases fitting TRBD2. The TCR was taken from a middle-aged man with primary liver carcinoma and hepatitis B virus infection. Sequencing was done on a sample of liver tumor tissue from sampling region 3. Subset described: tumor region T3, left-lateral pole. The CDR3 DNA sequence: TGTGCCAGCAGCTTATTCGTTGGACTAGCGGGAGGGGGCTACGAGCAGTACTAC. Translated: CASSLFVGLAGGGYEQYY.